One sample yielded the 9 T cell receptor beta chains listed below, sequenced in a study of cytomegalovirus exposure and HLA in healthy donors. The PCR contained 60 Vbeta and 13 Jbeta primers. Generated by immunoSEQ multiplex PCR, the TCRdb table keeps only in-frame clones and is missing some. Of under 200,000 clones in the sample, 65% to 85% were seen once. Sequencing was done on a sample of PBMCs. All receptors come from a middle-aged woman in good health and CMV-seropositive.

The CDR3 nucleotides are TGTGCCAGTAGCCCGGGGACAGCTAACTATGGCTACACCTTC. It is translated as CASSPGTANYGYTF. V is TRBV19 and J is TRBJ1-2, with TRBD1 matching over 7 bases. CDR3 length: 14 amino acids. Per the germline V gene, CDR1 is LNHDA and CDR2 is SQIVND (reference sequence). The ends lost 6 bases at V and 0 bases at J; junction bases unmatched: 4. Complete variable domain (other parts from reference TRBV19 and TRBJ1-2): DGGITQSPKYLFRKEGQNVTLSCEQNLNHDAMYWYRQDPGQGLRLIYYSQIVNDFQKGDIAEGYSVSREKKESFPLTVTSAQKNPTAFYLCASSPGTANYGYTFGSGTRLTVV.

The chain has TRBV7-2 and TRBJ2-3; no clear D gene. The CDR3 length is 16 residues. Per germline, CDR1 SGHTA and CDR2 FQGNSA. The germline V and J ends were trimmed by 3 bases and 1 base, with 14 bases remaining between them. The CDR3: CASSFKGGPGTDTQYF. In DNA, the CDR3 is TGTGCCAGCAGCTTTAAAGGCGGCCCTGGCACAGATACGCAGTATTTT.

This rearrangement joins TRBV6-5 to TRBJ2-7, with D perhaps matching TRBD2 (5 bases). This CDR3 region has 14 residues. Per germline, CDR1 MNHEY and CDR2 SVGAGI. Between the trimmed V and J ends, which lost 4 bases and 0 bases, there was a span of 10 bases. The CDR3 DNA reads TGTGCCAGCAGTTTTTCACGGGACTCCTACGAGCAGTACTTC. It is translated as CASSFSRDSYEQYF.

V usage is TRBV18 and J usage is TRBJ2-3; 8 bases fit TRBD2. The CDR3 length is 17 residues. V dropped 1 base and J dropped 6; count of bases not matched to a gene: 12. The germline V gene encodes CDR1 KGHSH and CDR2 LQKENI. The CDR3: CASSPQSSAGEVDTQYF. CDR3 sequence (DNA): TGTGCCAGCTCACCACAATCATCAGCGGGAGAGGTGGATACGCAGTATTTT.

This chain uses TRBV10-1 with TRBJ2-5; D perhaps matches TRBD2 (6 bases). Germline V gene lookup returns CDR1 WNHNN and CDR2 SYGVQD (reference sequence). The CDR3 loop spans 13 amino acids. V lost 0 bases and J lost 7, with 9 bases in between. The CDR3 is CASSESIGGTQYF. CDR3 nucleotide sequence: TGCGCCAGCAGTGAGTCGATCGGGGGGACCCAGTACTTC.

This clone has only a few counts. Here the CDR3 reads CASSERSQQLTGELFF. As DNA, the CDR3 is TGTGCCAGCAGTGAGAGGAGTCAGCAGCTCACCGGGGAGCTGTTTTTT. This chain uses TRBV6-1 with TRBJ2-2; no definite D call. The CDR3 contains 16 residues. Germline assignment: CDR1 MNHNS and CDR2 SASEGT. V was shortened by 3 bases and J by 4 bases, with 15 bases between the two germline ends.

V and J are TRBV30 and TRBJ1-6; D is ambiguous. Germline CDR1 and CDR2: GTSNPN and SVGIG (reference sequence). With 2 bases removed from V and 5 bases from J, the gap between germline ends came to 7 bases. The CDR3 runs to 13 residues. The CDR3 protein is CAWSLRDNSPLHF. The CDR3, as DNA: TGTGCCTGGAGTCTACGGGATAATTCACCCCTCCACTTT.

This clone was detected once. J is TRBJ2-7 and V is TRBV6-6; 9 bases agree with TRBD1. This CDR3 is built from 15 residues. The germline gives CDR1 MNHNY, CDR2 SVGAGI (reference sequence). With V trimmed by 2 bases and J by 2 bases, 4 bases remained unmatched. In DNA form, the CDR3 reads TGTGCCAGCAGTTACAGGGGACAGGGTGCCTACGAGCAGTACTTC. This codes for CASSYRGQGAYEQYF.

This chain connects TRBV7-2 to TRBJ2-7, with unresolved D. This CDR3 contains 14 residues. Germline CDR1 and CDR2: SGHTA and FQGNSA. V lost 3 bases to trimming and J lost 0 bases, with 9 bases between them. In DNA, the CDR3 is TGTGCCAGCAGCTTGGCCTACAGCTCCTACGAGCAGTACTTC. Its protein product is CASSLAYSSYEQYF.